These T cell receptor beta chains were read from a single sample in a study of blood T cell repertoires in COVID-19. Generated by immunoSEQ multiplex PCR, the TCRdb table keeps only in-frame clones and is missing some. The sample contains roughly 29,000 clones, 85% to 95% of which appear only once. The specimen was peripheral blood. The receptors shown here come from a woman aged 70-85 years with COVID-19, enrolled during active disease. CDR3s include the opening cysteine and the closing phenylalanine or tryptophan. The D gene is left open where the match is weak. Clone size is given for some rows only: seen once, a few or many times, or a class if the clone is expanded.

size | J | D | V | DNA | CDR3
NA | TRBJ2-7 | NA | TRBV29-1 | TGCAGCGTCCTAACAGTCTACGAGCAGTACTTC | CSVLTVYEQYF
once | TRBJ1-5 | NA | TRBV5-1 | TGCGCCAGCAGCTTGGATTCAGATCAGCCCCAGCATTTT | CASSLDSDQPQHF
few | TRBJ2-3 | NA | TRBV6-2/TRBV6-3 | TGTGCCAGCAGCCCTTCATTTAGCACAGATACGCAGTATTTT | CASSPSFSTDTQYF
NA | TRBJ1-4 | TRBD1 | TRBV19 | TGTGCCAGTAGTTACCAGGGGGCATACAATGAAAAACTGTTTTTT | CASSYQGAYNEKLFF
NA | TRBJ2-6 | NA | TRBV6-5 | TGTGCCAGCAAGAGCGGAACCTCTGGGGCCAACGTCCTGACTTTC | CASKSGTSGANVLTF
NA | TRBJ1-3 | NA | TRBV18 | TGTGCCAGCTCACGCCTTCCGCGCACCGAGAAGAGCCGCTCTGGAAACACCATATATTTT | CASSRLPRTEKSRSGNTIYF
NA | TRBJ1-1 | TRBD1 | TRBV19 | TGTGCCAGTAGTATAGGTACAGGGGGTACGGACACTGAAGCTTTCTTT | CASSIGTGGTDTEAFF
NA | TRBJ2-7 | TRBD1 | TRBV6-6 | TGTGCCAGCAGTCAGGGGGTCTACGAGCAGTACTTC | CASSQGVYEQYF
NA | TRBJ2-4 | NA | TRBV2 | TGTGCCAGCAGTGTCGACAATGGGCATAAAAACATTCAGTACTTC | CASSVDNGHKNIQYF
NA | TRBJ2-2 | NA | TRBV19 | TGTGCCAGTAGTGGTCAGGGGAACACCGGGGAGCTGTTTTTT | CASSGQGNTGELFF
NA | TRBJ2-2 | TRBD1 | TRBV10-3 | TGTGCCATCAGTGAAACAGGGGGCACCGGGGAGCTGTTTTTT | CAISETGGTGELFF
NA | TRBJ1-2 | NA | TRBV19 | TGTGCCAGTACAGAGGTCCGAGTAGGTGGCTACACCTTC | CASTEVRVGGYTF
NA | TRBJ2-7 | TRBD2 | TRBV27 | TGTGCCAGCAGTGGGGGTTGGGCTAGCGGGAGGTCCTACTCCTACGAGCAGTACTTC | CASSGGWASGRSYSYEQYF
NA | TRBJ2-7 | TRBD2 | TRBV7-2 | TGTGCCAGCAGCTTGGGACTAGCGGATTACGAGCAGTACTTC | CASSLGLADYEQYF
NA | TRBJ1-2 | NA | TRBV2 | TGTGCCAGCACGCGGGGGGCCGTTGGCTACACCTTC | CASTRGAVGYTF
NA | TRBJ2-3 | NA | TRBV19 | TGTGCCAGTAGTATCGTAGGGGCCGTCTACACAGATACGCAGTATTTT | CASSIVGAVYTDTQYF
NA | TRBJ1-5 | TRBD1 | TRBV29-1 | TGCAGCGTCGGAATAGGACAGGGTACTAATCAGCCCCAGCATTTT | CSVGIGQGTNQPQHF
NA | TRBJ2-1 | TRBD2 | TRBV14 | TGTGCCAGCAGCCAAGGAGGGTGGCTAGCGGGAGGAATACAGTTCTTC | CASSQGGWLAGGIQFF
NA | TRBJ2-7 | NA | TRBV7-8 | TGTGCCAGCAGCTTAGCTGAGGGCCCCTACGAGCAGTACTTC | CASSLAEGPYEQYF
NA | TRBJ2-1 | TRBD2 | TRBV7-8 | TGTGCCAGCAGCTTAGTCACAGGGAGGCTAGCGGGAGGTAATGAGCAGTTCTTC | CASSLVTGRLAGGNEQFF
NA | TRBJ2-2 | NA | TRBV3-1/TRBV3-2 | TGTGCCAGCAGCCAGTCGGTTCTGGTCGGGGAGCTGTTTTTT | CASSQSVLVGELFF
NA | TRBJ1-5 | TRBD1 | TRBV28 | TGTGCCAGCAGTTTTGTGTCAGGGGGCCGCAATCAGCCCCAGCATTTT | CASSFVSGGRNQPQHF
NA | TRBJ2-7 | NA | TRBV21-1 | TGTGCCAGCAGCAAACCCGCCCCGGGACATTGCGAGCAGTACTTC | CASSKPAPGHCEQYF
few | TRBJ2-1 | TRBD2 | TRBV3-1/TRBV3-2 | TGTGCCAGCAGCCAACCGAGCGGGAGGTCCTACAATGAGCAGTTCTTC | CASSQPSGRSYNEQFF
few | TRBJ2-7 | TRBD1 | TRBV3-1/TRBV3-2 | TGTGCCAGCAGCCAAGCGTCTCGACAGGGGGAGCAGTACTTC | CASSQASRQGEQYF
NA | TRBJ2-7 | TRBD2 | TRBV10-2 | TGCGCCAGTAATCTAGCGGGAGGTAACGAGCAGTACTTC | CASNLAGGNEQYF
NA | TRBJ1-5 | NA | TRBV19 | TGTGCCAGTGGGTCTGCCGGGAGCAATCAGCCCCAGCATTTT | CASGSAGSNQPQHF
NA | TRBJ2-3 | TRBD1 | TRBV7-9 | TGTGCCAGCAGCCCAGACTATTCCGGGACAGGGTGGACAGATACGCAGTATTTT | CASSPDYSGTGWTDTQYF
NA | TRBJ2-5 | TRBD2 | TRBV19 | TGTGCCAGTGGGCCTAGCGGGTTACAAGAGACCCAGTACTTC | CASGPSGLQETQYF
NA | TRBJ1-1 | NA | TRBV19 | TGTGCCAGTAGTATAGGGAGGGAAGCTTTCTTT | CASSIGREAFF
NA | TRBJ2-1 | NA | TRBV27 | TGTGCCAGCAGTTTAGATCGGGTTGGCCTAAAACCCGGGGATGAGCAGTTCTTC | CASSLDRVGLKPGDEQFF
NA | TRBJ2-5 | TRBD2 | TRBV15 | TGTGCCACCAGCGAGCGGGAGGTCCAAGAGACCCAGTACTTC | CATSEREVQETQYF
NA | TRBJ1-5 | NA | TRBV5-6 | TGTGCCAGCAGGAGCAGGGAAAGGCAGCCCCAGCATTTT | CASRSRERQPQHF
NA | TRBJ2-7 | TRBD1 | TRBV5-1 | TGCGCCAGCAGCACCACCGCCGGGACAGGGGCCTACGAGCAGTACTTC | CASSTTAGTGAYEQYF
NA | TRBJ2-7 | NA | TRBV28 | TGTGCCAGCAGTTTATTGGGGCGGGGCGGCACCTACGAGCAGTACTTC | CASSLLGRGGTYEQYF
NA | TRBJ1-1 | TRBD1 | TRBV7-9 | TGTGCCAGCAGCTCGCAGGGGGCGAACACTGAAGCTTTCTTT | CASSSQGANTEAFF
NA | TRBJ2-2 | NA | TRBV5-5 | TGTGCCAGCAGCCAAGGACAGCCCGGCGGGGAGCTGTTTTTT | CASSQGQPGGELFF
NA | TRBJ2-3 | TRBD2 | TRBV9 | TGTGCCAGCAGCGTAGCTTTGGGGACTAGCGGCCTGACTAGCACAGATACGCAGTATTTT | CASSVALGTSGLTSTDTQYF